The following is a TCR beta chain sequence with its context. These data originate in a study of blood T cell repertoires in COVID-19. V lost 4 bases and J lost 5, with 17 bases in between. The CDR3 covers 15 residues. Germline V gives CDR1 SGDLS, CDR2 YYNGEE. In the original workflow: The authors estimated nucleated cell counts from reference gene primer amplification. Only in-frame clones appear in the TCRdb table, and some are missing; sequencing was by immunoSEQ multiplex PCR. The V and J calls and clone size were taken over from that table, and D and trimming were inferred from the DNA. The sample consists of 200,000 or so clones, roughly nine tenths of them appearing once.

The source of this sequence is a man aged 65 to 79 with active or convalescent COVID-19. The chain is built from TRBV9 and TRBJ2-3; D might be TRBD1 (6 bases). Specimen: peripheral blood. The CDR3 DNA reads TGTGCCAGCAGCTTGCCCGAGGGGGTAGTAGATACGCAGTATTTT. Amino acid sequence: CASSLPEGVVDTQYF.